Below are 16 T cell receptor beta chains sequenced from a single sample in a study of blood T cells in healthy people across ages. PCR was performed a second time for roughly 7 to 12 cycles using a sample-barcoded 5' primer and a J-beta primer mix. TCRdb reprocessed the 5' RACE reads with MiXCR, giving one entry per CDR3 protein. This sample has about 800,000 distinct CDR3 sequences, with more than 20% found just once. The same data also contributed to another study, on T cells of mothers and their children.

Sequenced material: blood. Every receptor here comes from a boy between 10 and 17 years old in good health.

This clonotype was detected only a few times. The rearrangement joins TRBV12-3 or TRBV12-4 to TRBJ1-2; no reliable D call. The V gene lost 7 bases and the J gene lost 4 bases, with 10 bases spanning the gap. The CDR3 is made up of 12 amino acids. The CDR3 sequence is CASTEQLYGYTF. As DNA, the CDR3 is TGTGCCAGCACAGAACAGCTCTATGGCTACACCTTC.

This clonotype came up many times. The CDR3 protein is CSVEPGQERQETQYF. CDR3 DNA sequence: TGCAGCGTTGAACCCGGACAGGAGAGACAAGAGACCCAGTACTTC. This rearrangement joins TRBV29-1 to TRBJ2-5; TRBD1 aligns across 7 bases. The CDR3 sequence is 15 residues long. With 2 bases clipped from V and 2 bases from J, the junction kept 8 bases outside the gene matches. The germline V gene encodes CDR1 SQVTM and CDR2 ANQGSEA.

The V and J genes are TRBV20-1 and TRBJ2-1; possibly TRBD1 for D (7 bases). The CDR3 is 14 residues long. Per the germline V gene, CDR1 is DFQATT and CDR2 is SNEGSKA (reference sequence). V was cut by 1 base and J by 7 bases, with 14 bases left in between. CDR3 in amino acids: CSARVPGGSNEQFF. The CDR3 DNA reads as TGCAGTGCTAGAGTTCCAGGGGGGTCGAATGAGCAGTTCTTC.

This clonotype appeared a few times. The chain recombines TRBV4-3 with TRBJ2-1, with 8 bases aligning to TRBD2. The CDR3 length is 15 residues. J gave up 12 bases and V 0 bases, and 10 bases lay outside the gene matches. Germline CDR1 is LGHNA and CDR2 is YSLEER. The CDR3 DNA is TGCGCCAGCAGCCAAGACAGGGCCGGACTAGCAAGGCAGTTCTTC. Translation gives CASSQDRAGLARQFF.

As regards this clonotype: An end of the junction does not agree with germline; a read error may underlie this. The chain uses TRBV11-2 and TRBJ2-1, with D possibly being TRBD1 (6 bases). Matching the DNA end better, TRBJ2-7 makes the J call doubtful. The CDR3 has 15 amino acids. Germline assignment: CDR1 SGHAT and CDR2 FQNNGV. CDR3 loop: CASSLEGQPYHEQYF. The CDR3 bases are TGCGCCAGCAGCTTAGAAGGACAGCCGTACCACGAGCAGTACTTC.

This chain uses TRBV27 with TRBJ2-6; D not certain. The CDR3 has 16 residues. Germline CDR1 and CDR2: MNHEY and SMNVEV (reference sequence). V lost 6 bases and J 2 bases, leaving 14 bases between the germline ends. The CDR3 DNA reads TGTGCCAGCAGCCCTCCCTCGGGCGCTGGGGCCAACGTCCTGACTTTC. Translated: CASSPPSGAGANVLTF. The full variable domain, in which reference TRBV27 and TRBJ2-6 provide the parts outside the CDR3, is EAQVTQNPRYLITVTGKKLTVTCSQNMNHEYMSWYRQDPGLGLRQIYYSMNVEVTDKGDVPEGYKVSRKEKRNFPLILESPSPNQTSLYFCASSPPSGAGANVLTFGAGSRLTVL.

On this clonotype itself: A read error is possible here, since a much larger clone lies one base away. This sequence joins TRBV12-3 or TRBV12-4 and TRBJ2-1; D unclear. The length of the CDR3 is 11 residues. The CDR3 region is CAGSLSNEQFF. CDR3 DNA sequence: TGTGCCGGCAGTTTATCAAATGAGCAGTTCTTC.

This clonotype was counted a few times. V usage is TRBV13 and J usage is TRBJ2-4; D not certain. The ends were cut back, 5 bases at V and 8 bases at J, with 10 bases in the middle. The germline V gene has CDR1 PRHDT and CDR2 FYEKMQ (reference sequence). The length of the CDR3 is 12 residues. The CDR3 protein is CASSLSPDIQYF. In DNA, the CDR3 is TGTGCCAGCAGCCTCAGTCCGGACATTCAGTACTTC.

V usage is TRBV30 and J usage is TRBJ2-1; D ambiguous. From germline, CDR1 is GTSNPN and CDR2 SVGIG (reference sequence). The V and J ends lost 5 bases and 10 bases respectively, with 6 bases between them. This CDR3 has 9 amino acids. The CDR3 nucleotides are TGTGCCTGGGGTGCCGAGCAGTTCTTC. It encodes CAWGAEQFF.

CDR3 nucleotides: TGCGCCAGCAGCCAAGTATCGACGGTTTACAATGAGCAGTTCTTC. It yields the protein CASSQVSTVYNEQFF. The rearrangement joins TRBV4-1 to TRBJ2-5; D gene unclear. The DNA matches TRBJ2-1 better at its end, which makes the J call doubtful. The germline CDR1 and CDR2 sequences are MGHRA and YSYEKL. CDR3 length: 15 residues.

Written as DNA, the CDR3 is TGCGCCAGCAGCCAACTTAACACCGGGACAGAAGCTACCGGGGAGCTGTTTTTT. It specifies CASSQLNTGTEATGELFF. The rearrangement links TRBV4-3 to TRBJ2-2; TRBD1 matches 7 bases. CDR3 length: 18 residues. V shed 2 bases, J shed 5 bases, and the junction held 14 bases outside the gene matches. CDR1 and CDR2 from the germline V gene are LGHNA and YSLEER.

As DNA, the CDR3 is TGTGCCAGTAGTGGGACGCCGGGACTAGCGGGATCCTCCTACGAGCAGTACTTC. It specifies CASSGTPGLAGSSYEQYF. V is TRBV19 and J is TRBJ2-7, with 13 bases aligning to TRBD2. The CDR3 has 18 residues. V dropped 5 bases and J dropped 0; count of bases not matched to a gene: 10. CDR1 and CDR2 (germline): LNHDA, SQIVND (reference sequence).

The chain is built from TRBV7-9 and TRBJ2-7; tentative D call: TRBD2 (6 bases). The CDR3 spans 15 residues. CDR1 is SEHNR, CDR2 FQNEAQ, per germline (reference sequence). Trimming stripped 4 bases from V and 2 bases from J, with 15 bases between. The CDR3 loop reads CASSWEGEAPYEQYF. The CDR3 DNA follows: TGTGCCAGCAGCTGGGAAGGGGAGGCTCCCTACGAGCAGTACTTC.

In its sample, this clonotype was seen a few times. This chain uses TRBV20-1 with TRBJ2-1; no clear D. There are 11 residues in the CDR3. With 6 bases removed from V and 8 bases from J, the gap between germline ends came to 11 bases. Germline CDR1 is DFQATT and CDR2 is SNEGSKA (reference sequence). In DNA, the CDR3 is TGCAGTGCCCCCCAAATCTATGAGCAGTTCTTC. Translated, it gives CSAPQIYEQFF.

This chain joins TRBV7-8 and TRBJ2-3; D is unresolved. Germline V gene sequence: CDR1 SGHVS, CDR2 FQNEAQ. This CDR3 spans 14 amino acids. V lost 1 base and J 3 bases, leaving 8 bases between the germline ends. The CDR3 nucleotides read TGTGCCAGCAGCTTAGTGGCTAAAACAGATACGCAGTATTTT. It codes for CASSLVAKTDTQYF.

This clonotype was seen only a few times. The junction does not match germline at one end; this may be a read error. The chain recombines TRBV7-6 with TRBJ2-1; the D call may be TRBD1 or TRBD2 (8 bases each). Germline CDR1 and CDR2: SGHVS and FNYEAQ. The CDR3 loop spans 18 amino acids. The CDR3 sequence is CVSSTGGSGGFFTNEQFF. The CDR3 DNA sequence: TGTGTCAGCAGCACAGGGGGATCGGGAGGGTTCTTTACTAATGAGCAGTTCTTC.